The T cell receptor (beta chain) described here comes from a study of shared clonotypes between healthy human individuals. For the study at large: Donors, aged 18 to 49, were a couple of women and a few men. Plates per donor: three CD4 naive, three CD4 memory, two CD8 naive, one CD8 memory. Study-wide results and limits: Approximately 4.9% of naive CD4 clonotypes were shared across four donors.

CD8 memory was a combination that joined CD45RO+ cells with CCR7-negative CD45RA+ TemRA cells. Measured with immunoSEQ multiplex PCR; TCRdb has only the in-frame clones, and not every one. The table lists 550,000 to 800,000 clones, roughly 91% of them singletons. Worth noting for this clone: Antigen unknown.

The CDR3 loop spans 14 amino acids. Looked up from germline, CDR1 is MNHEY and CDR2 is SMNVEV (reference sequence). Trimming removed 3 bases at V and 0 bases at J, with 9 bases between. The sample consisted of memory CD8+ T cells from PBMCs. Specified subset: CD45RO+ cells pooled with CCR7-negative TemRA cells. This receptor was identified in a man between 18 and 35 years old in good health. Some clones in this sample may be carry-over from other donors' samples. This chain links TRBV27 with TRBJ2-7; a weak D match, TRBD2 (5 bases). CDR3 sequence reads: CASSFAGLSYEQYF. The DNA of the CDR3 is TGTGCCAGCAGTTTCGCGGGCCTCTCCTACGAGCAGTACTTC.